Listed below are T cell receptor beta chains from one sample, sequenced in a study of CD8 T cells in ankylosing spondylitis. TCRdb re-analysed the 5' RACE reads in MiXCR, keeping a single row per CDR3 protein. The sample includes hundreds of thousands of distinct CDR3 sequences, roughly 18% of them seen just once. Sequenced input: blood, either unsorted or a sorted T cell fraction (not recorded which). These receptors were taken from a male donor with ankylosing spondylitis. CDR3s include the opening cysteine and the closing phenylalanine or tryptophan. D genes are given only for firm matches. Size is omitted from some rows. Given values are once, few, many or a class for expanded clones.

d_call	j_call	clone_size	v_call	cdr3_nt	cdr3_aa
-	TRBJ1-5	-	TRBV6-2/TRBV6-3	TGTGCCAGCAGTTTGGAAGGGCATGACAATCAGCCCCAGCATTTT	CASSLEGHDNQPQHF
TRBD1	TRBJ1-1	many	TRBV18	TGTGCCAGCTCACCACTAAGGGACAGCTCGAACACTGAAGCTTTCTTT	CASSPLRDSSNTEAFF
TRBD2	TRBJ2-3	-	TRBV6-1	TGTGCCAGCAGTACCCGTAGCGGGGCCCGCACAGATACGCAGTATTTT	CASSTRSGARTDTQYF
-	TRBJ1-1	few	TRBV6-1	TGTGCCAGCAGTGCTGTACCGGCGAACACTGAAGCTTTCTTT	CASSAVPANTEAFF
TRBD2	TRBJ2-7	few	TRBV20-1	TGCAGTGCTAGGAGACTAGCGGGAGGGCCTAGTGGGAACGAGCAGTACTTC	CSARRLAGGPSGNEQYF
-	TRBJ1-1	-	TRBV29-1	TGCAGCGTTGCAGGGGAGGTGGTAGCTTTCTTT	CSVAGEVVAFF
-	TRBJ1-4	-	TRBV25-1	TGTGCCAGCAGCAGACCTGCAACTAATGAAAAACTGTTTTTT	CASSRPATNEKLFF
-	TRBJ2-6	-	TRBV6-5	TGTGCCAGCAGTTCCCCGACAGCTGGGGCCAACGTCCTGACTTTC	CASSSPTAGANVLTF
TRBD2	TRBJ2-5	-	TRBV7-9	TGTGCCAGCAGCACGGGGACTAGCGGGGGCATAGAGACCCAGTACTTC	CASSTGTSGGIETQYF
-	TRBJ1-1	-	TRBV7-9	TGTGCCAGCAGCTTAGGGACACACAAAAACACTGAAGCTTTCTTT	CASSLGTHKNTEAFF
-	TRBJ1-6	few	TRBV5-5	TGTGCCAGCAGCTTGTTCCCGGACAACCTTAATTCACCCCTCCACTTT	CASSLFPDNLNSPLHF
-	TRBJ1-5	-	TRBV28	TGTGCCAGCGGGCCGCCCACAGGGTCTAATCAGCCCCAGCATTTT	CASGPPTGSNQPQHF
TRBD1	TRBJ1-1	-	TRBV20-1	TGCAGTGCTGGGACAGCAGGGTACACTGAAGCTTTCTTT	CSAGTAGYTEAFF
TRBD2	TRBJ2-3	once	TRBV4-1	TGCGCCAGCACGGGGGGGCCTTTCGGAGATACGCAGTATTTT	CASTGGPFGDTQYF
-	TRBJ2-7	-	TRBV27	TGTGCCAGCCAAATCGACAGGTCGAGAAACTACGAGCAGTACTTC	CASQIDRSRNYEQYF